These 23 T cell receptor beta chains were all obtained from the same sample, sequenced in a study of radiation and T cells in renal cell carcinoma. Time point described: baseline pretreatment blood. Treatment here: 15 Gy SBRT to primary tumor, nephrectomy 4 weeks later. Generated by immunoSEQ multiplex PCR, the TCRdb table keeps only in-frame clones and is missing some. Found here are 100,000 to 150,000 clones, around 84% of them singletons; the top ten hold about 3%. The sample consisted of blood, taken from a patient whose treatment included radiotherapy and nephrectomy. These TCRs come from a woman in her fifties or sixties with renal cell carcinoma.

The V and J genes are TRBV19 and TRBJ1-1, with D perhaps matching TRBD1 (6 bases). Germline CDR1 reads LNHDA; CDR2 reads SQIVND (reference sequence). Trimming took off 7 bases at V and 5 bases at J, with 17 bases between the two ends. This CDR3 region has 14 residues. The CDR3 DNA sequence: TGTGCCAGTAATCCGGGGGCGCGGGTAACTGAAGCTTTCTTT. Amino acid sequence: CASNPGARVTEAFF.

The chain is built from TRBV7-9 and TRBJ1-2, with D unclear. Germline V CDR1 and CDR2: SEHNR, FQNEAQ (reference sequence). The V and J ends lost 8 bases and 6 bases respectively, with 19 bases between them. The CDR3 contains 14 residues. DNA for the CDR3: TGTGCCAGCGCCTACGAGGTACAGCCAAATGGCTACACCTTC. As protein: CASAYEVQPNGYTF.

The chain couples TRBV19 to TRBJ1-5, with TRBD1 matching 11 bases. With 6 bases clipped from V and 0 bases from J, the junction kept 7 bases outside the gene matches. Looked up from germline, CDR1 is LNHDA and CDR2 is SQIVND (reference sequence). This CDR3 has 17 residues. In DNA form, the CDR3 reads TGTGCCAGTAGGGTAGGACAGGGGGCATATAGCAATCAGCCCCAGCATTTT. Translating it yields CASRVGQGAYSNQPQHF.

The sample holds one count of this clone. The V gene is TRBV7-3, the J gene TRBJ1-2; unclear D gene. There are 16 residues in the CDR3. The germline V gene encodes CDR1 SGHTA and CDR2 FQGTGA. Between the trimmed V and J ends, which lost 2 bases and 0 bases, there was a span of 13 bases. The CDR3: CASSLAAAVANYGYTF. The CDR3 DNA reads as TGTGCCAGCAGCTTAGCCGCCGCCGTAGCTAACTATGGCTACACCTTC.

The CDR3 DNA reads as TGCGCCAGCAGCTTGGCGGACAGGGCCAAGGGTGGAAACACCATATATTTT. Protein product: CASSLADRAKGGNTIYF. The V gene is TRBV5-1, the J gene TRBJ1-3; 8 bases line up with TRBD1. Losses at the gene ends were 0 bases for V and 3 bases for J; bases not matched to a gene: 8. Germline-derived CDR1 and CDR2 are SGHRS and YFSETQ. The CDR3 contains 17 residues.

The J gene is TRBJ1-6, the V gene TRBV5-4; 7 bases agree with TRBD1. The germline V gene has CDR1 SGHNT and CDR2 YYREEE (reference sequence). CDR3 length equals 15 residues. V lost 1 base and J lost 7; bases outside the gene matches: 5. The CDR3 DNA reads TGTGCCAGCAGCTTGCGGGGGACAGCCAATTCACCCCTCCACTTT. Encoded protein: CASSLRGTANSPLHF.

The chain combines TRBV5-1 with TRBJ2-2, with TRBD1 identical over 9 bases. The CDR3 consists of 16 residues. Germline V gives CDR1 SGHRS, CDR2 YFSETQ. The junction had 6 bases not matched to a gene; V was cut back by 0 bases and J by 6 bases. CDR3 bases: TGCGCCAGCAGCTTGGATGGACAGGGGACGTCCGGGGAGCTGTTTTTT. Its protein product is CASSLDGQGTSGELFF.

J is TRBJ1-3 and V is TRBV28, with a weak D call TRBD1 (6 bases). Germline assignment: CDR1 MDHEN and CDR2 SYDVKM. The ends were cut back, 6 bases at V and 2 bases at J, with 8 bases in the middle. CDR3 length: 13 residues. CDR3 residues: CASRGTPGNTIYF. The CDR3 nucleotides read TGTGCCAGCAGAGGGACACCTGGAAACACCATATATTTT. Supplemented by reference TRBV28 and TRBJ1-3, the full variable domain reads DVKVTQSSRYLVKRTGEKVFLECVQDMDHENMFWYRQDPGLGLRLIYFSYDVKMKEKGDIPEGYSVSREKKERFSLILESASTNQTSMYLCASRGTPGNTIYFGEGSWLTVV.

V and J are TRBV6-4 and TRBJ1-1; D may be TRBD1 (6 bases). V lost 6 bases, J lost 1 base, and 9 bases lay in between. Germline V lookup: CDR1 MRHNA, CDR2 SNTAGT. The length of the CDR3 is 13 residues. CDR3 coding DNA: TGTGCCAGCAGGACACAGGGGAACACTGAAGCTTTCTTT. This encodes CASRTQGNTEAFF.

The V call is TRBV2, the J call TRBJ2-7; tentatively, D is TRBD1 (6 bases). V shed 5 bases and J shed 2 bases, with 19 bases lying between them. The V gene's germline CDR1 is SNHLY and CDR2 FYNNEI. The CDR3 covers 16 residues. The CDR3 is CASSYSIQGFTYEQYF. CDR3 in DNA: TGTGCCAGCAGTTACTCGATCCAGGGGTTCACCTACGAGCAGTACTTC.

The chain couples TRBV19 to TRBJ1-2; 7 bases are a match to TRBD1. The V gene end was trimmed by 4 bases and the J gene end by 4 bases; junction bases not matched to a gene: 12. CDR1 LNHDA and CDR2 SQIVND come from the germline V gene (reference sequence). This CDR3 has 16 amino acids. This CDR3 reads CASSRGTVPGIYGYTF. CDR3 nucleotide sequence: TGTGCCAGTAGTAGGGGGACAGTCCCGGGGATCTATGGCTACACCTTC.

This sequence joins TRBV6-5 and TRBJ2-7; D gene ambiguous. The CDR3 is 11 residues long. The germline V and J ends were trimmed by 4 bases and 3 bases, with 4 bases remaining between them. The germline gives CDR1 MNHEY, CDR2 SVGAGI. The CDR3 here is CASSSYYEQYF. CDR3 sequence (DNA): TGTGCCAGCAGTTCTTACTACGAGCAGTACTTC.

V is TRBV5-1 and J is TRBJ2-7; D is possibly TRBD1 or TRBD2 (5 bases each). Germline V lookup: CDR1 SGHRS, CDR2 YFSETQ. V dropped 4 bases and J dropped 11 bases, with 19 bases sitting between them. The CDR3 spans 13 residues. CDR3 DNA sequence: TGCGCCAGCAGCATTGGGGAGTTAGGGGATGAGTACTTC. This codes for CASSIGELGDEYF.

Here the CDR3 DNA reads TGTGCCAGCAGCCCCGCGGCAGGGTCCTATAATTCACCCCTCCACTTT. This codes for CASSPAAGSYNSPLHF. The chain joins TRBV27 to TRBJ1-6; D perhaps matches TRBD1 (5 bases). V was cut by 6 bases and J by 1 base, with 13 bases left in between. The CDR3 runs to 16 residues. Germline CDR1 MNHEY, CDR2 SMNVEV (reference sequence).

This clone was found many times. The V call is TRBV19, the J call TRBJ2-7; D possibly corresponds to TRBD2 (5 bases). The germline CDR1 and CDR2 sequences are LNHDA and SQIVND (reference sequence). The V end lost 1 base, the J end lost 3 bases, and 16 bases lay between the germline ends. This CDR3 has 16 residues. The CDR3 spells CASSIGRIPSGYEQYF. The CDR3 region has the DNA TGTGCCAGTAGTATAGGCCGGATTCCCAGCGGCTACGAGCAGTACTTC.

The chain uses TRBV7-9 and TRBJ1-4; D is ambiguous. Trimming took off 2 bases at V and 2 bases at J, with 6 bases between the two ends. Germline loops: CDR1 SEHNR, CDR2 FQNEAQ (reference sequence). This CDR3 has 14 residues. CDR3 loop: CASSLHGTNEKLFF. In nucleotides, the CDR3 is TGTGCCAGCAGCTTACATGGGACTAATGAAAAACTGTTTTTT.

The chain employs TRBV18 and TRBJ2-6; no reliable D call. CDR3 length: 15 residues. Trimming removed 6 bases from V and 0 bases from J, with 9 bases in between. CDR1 and CDR2 (germline): KGHSH, LQKENI. The CDR3 bases are TGTGCCAGCTCCCCCTTGAGCTCTGGGGCCAACGTCCTGACTTTC. Translating gives CASSPLSSGANVLTF.

The chain carries TRBV28 and TRBJ1-1; TRBD1 is a possible D gene (5 bases). CDR3 length equals 14 residues. Trimming removed 7 bases from V and 3 bases from J, with 15 bases in between. Looked up from germline, CDR1 is MDHEN and CDR2 is SYDVKM. The DNA of the CDR3 is TGTGCCAGCAACTCGCGGGGGGTATACACTGAAGCTTTCTTT. It translates to CASNSRGVYTEAFF.

The V call is TRBV7-7, the J call TRBJ2-5; 8 positions agree with TRBD2. Germline V gene lookup returns CDR1 SSHAT and CDR2 FNYEAQ (reference sequence). The CDR3 covers 15 residues. CDR3 bases: TGTGCTAGCGGCAACGGGGGGGGCGACCAAGAGACCCAGTACTTC. Translation: CASGNGGGDQETQYF. Drawing the rest from reference TRBV7-7 and TRBJ2-5, the complete variable domain is GAGVSQSPRYKVTKRGQDVTLRCDPISSHATLYWYQQALGQGPEFLTYFNYEAQPDKSGLPSDRFSAERPEGSISTLTIQRTEQRDSAMYRCASGNGGGDQETQYFGPGTRLLVL.

The rearrangement links TRBV7-2 to TRBJ2-6; D is unclear. CDR1 and CDR2 from the germline V gene are SGHTA and FQGNSA. CDR3 size: 15 residues. With 2 bases removed from V and 7 bases from J, the gap between germline ends came to 12 bases. The CDR3 is CASSLRALPANVLTF. The DNA for the CDR3 is TGTGCCAGCAGCTTACGAGCCTTACCAGCCAACGTCCTGACTTTC.

The chain is built from TRBV4-3 and TRBJ2-1, with 11 bases aligning to TRBD2. CDR1 is LGHNA and CDR2 is YSLEER in the germline V gene. V lost 7 bases to trimming and J lost 9 bases; unmatched junction nucleotides: 11. The CDR3 sequence is 15 residues long. For the CDR3, the DNA is TGCGCCAGCACCCCGAGTAGCGGGAGGGCCCTTGAGCAGTTCTTC. Translated: CASTPSSGRALEQFF.

The V gene is TRBV28, the J gene TRBJ1-1, with TRBD1 matching over 12 bases. Germline V CDR1 and CDR2: MDHEN, SYDVKM. The ends lost 5 bases at V and 10 bases at J; junction bases unmatched: 8. The CDR3 is 14 amino acids. The CDR3 is CASSGSGTGGRAFF. For the CDR3, the DNA is TGTGCCAGCAGTGGTTCCGGGACAGGGGGCAGAGCTTTCTTT.

The V call is TRBV10-3, the J call TRBJ2-3; D gene uncertain. The germline CDR1 and CDR2 sequences are ENHRY and SYGVKD. This CDR3 region has 14 residues. V was pared by 4 bases and J by 2 bases, with 10 bases between. The CDR3 sequence: CAISGGSNTDTQYF. DNA of the CDR3: TGTGCCATCAGTGGGGGTAGTAACACAGATACGCAGTATTTT.